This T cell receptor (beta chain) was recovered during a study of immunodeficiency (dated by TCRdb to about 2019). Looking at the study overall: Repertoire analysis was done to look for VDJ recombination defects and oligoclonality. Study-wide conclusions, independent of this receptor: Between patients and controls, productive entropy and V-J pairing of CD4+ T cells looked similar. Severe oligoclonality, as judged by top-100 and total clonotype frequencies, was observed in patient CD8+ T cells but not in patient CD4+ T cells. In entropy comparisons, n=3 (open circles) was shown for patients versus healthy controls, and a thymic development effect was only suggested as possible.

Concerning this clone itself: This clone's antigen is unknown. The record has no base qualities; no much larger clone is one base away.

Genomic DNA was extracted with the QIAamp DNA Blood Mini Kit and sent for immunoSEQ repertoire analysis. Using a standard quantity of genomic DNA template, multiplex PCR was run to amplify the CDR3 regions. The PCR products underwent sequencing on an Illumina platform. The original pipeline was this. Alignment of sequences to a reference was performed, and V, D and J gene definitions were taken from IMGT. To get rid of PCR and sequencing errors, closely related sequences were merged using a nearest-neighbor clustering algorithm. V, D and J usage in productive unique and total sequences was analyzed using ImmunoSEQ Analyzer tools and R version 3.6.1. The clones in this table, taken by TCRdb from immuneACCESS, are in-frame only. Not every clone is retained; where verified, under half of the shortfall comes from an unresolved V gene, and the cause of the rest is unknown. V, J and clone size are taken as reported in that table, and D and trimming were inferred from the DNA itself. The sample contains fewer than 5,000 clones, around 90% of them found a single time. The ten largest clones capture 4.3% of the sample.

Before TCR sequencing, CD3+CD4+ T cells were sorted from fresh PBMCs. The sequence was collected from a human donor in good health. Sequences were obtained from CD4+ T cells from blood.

The DNA reads as follows: TGTGCCAGCAGCCCGACCGGGACTAGCGCCTACGAGCAGTACTTC. This encodes CASSPTGTSAYEQYF. The V gene is TRBV7-2 and the J gene is TRBJ2-7; 10 central nucleotides agree with TRBD2. V is cut back by 5 bases and J by 2 bases, with 6 bases in the junction unmatched. The germline V gene supplies CDR1 SGHTA and CDR2 FQGNSA. CDR3 length: 15 amino acids, cysteine to phenylalanine. The kept DNA is CDR3 alone, 45 bases in frame from the first base. The CDR3, completed at both ends by the reference TRBV7-2 and TRBJ2-7 genes, gives the full variable domain GAGVSQSPSNKVTEKGKDVELRCDPISGHTALYWYRQSLGQGLEFLIYFQGNSAPDKSGLPSDRFSAERTGGSVSTLTIQRTQQEDSAVYLCASSPTGTSAYEQYFGPGTRLTVT.